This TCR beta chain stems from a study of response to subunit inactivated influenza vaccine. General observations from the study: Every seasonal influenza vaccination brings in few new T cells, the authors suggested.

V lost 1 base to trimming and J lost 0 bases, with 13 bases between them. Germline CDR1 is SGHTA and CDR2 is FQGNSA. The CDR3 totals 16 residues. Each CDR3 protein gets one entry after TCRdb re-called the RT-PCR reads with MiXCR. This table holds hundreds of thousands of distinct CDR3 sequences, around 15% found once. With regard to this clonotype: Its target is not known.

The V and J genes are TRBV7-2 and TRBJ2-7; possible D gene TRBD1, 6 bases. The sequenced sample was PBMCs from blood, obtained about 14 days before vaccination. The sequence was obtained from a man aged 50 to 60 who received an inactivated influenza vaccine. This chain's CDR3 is CASSLVSGQSSYEQYF. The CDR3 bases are TGTGCCAGCAGCTTAGTGTCCGGACAGAGCTCCTACGAGCAGTACTTC.